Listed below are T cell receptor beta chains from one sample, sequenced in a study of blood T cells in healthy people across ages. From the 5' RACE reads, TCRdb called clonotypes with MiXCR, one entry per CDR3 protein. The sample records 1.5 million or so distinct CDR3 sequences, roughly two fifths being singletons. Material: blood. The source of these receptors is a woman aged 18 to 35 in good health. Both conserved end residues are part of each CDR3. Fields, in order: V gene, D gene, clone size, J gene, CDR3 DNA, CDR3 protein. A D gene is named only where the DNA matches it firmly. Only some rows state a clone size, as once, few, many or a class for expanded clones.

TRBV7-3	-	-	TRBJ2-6	TGTGCCAGCAGCTTATCCCAAAGCTCTGGGGCCAACGTCCTGACTTTC	CASSLSQSSGANVLTF
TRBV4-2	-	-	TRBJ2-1	TGTGCCAGCAGCCACCGAAGCGGAAAGAGCTCCTACAATGAGCAGTTCTTC	CASSHRSGKSSYNEQFF
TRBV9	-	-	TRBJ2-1	TGTGCCAGCAGCGTACGGGGAACTGAGCAGTTCTTC	CASSVRGTEQFF
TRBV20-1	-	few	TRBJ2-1	TGCAGTACAAGAGAGCAGAAGGCCTACAATGAGCAGTTCTTC	CSTREQKAYNEQFF
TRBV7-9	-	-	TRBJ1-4	TGTGCCAGCAGCAGACAGACAACTAATGAAAAACTGTTTTTT	CASSRQTTNEKLFF
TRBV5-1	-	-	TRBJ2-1	TGCGCCGGCAGCCCCACAGGGAGCTCCTACAATGAGCAGTTCTTC	CAGSPTGSSYNEQFF
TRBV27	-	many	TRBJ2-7	TGTGCCAGCAGTGCCGGGACGGTCTACGAGCAGTACTTC	CASSAGTVYEQYF
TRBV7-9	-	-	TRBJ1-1	TGTGCCAGCACAGGGGACGAGGCTGAAGCTTTCTTT	CASTGDEAEAFF
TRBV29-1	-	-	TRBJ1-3	TGCAGCGTTGAAACAGGCTTCTCTGGAAACACCATATATTTT	CSVETGFSGNTIYF
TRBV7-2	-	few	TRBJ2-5	TGTGCCAGCAGCTTATCGAGGGCCTTTGGAGAGACCCAGTACTTC	CASSLSRAFGETQYF
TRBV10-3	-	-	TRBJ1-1	TGTGCCATCAGGGGGGGGTTGAACACTGAAGCTTTCTTT	CAIRGGLNTEAFF
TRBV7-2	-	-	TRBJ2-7	TGTGCCAGCAGCCCAGACTACGAGCGGTACTTC	CASSPDYERYF
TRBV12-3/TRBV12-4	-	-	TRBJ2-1	TGTACCAGTTCCGGGACGGGGTTGTCGAGTTATGAGCAGTTCTTC	CTSSGTGLSSYEQFF
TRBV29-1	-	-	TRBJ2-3	TGCAGCGCCGGTAGTAGCACAGATACGCAGTATTTT	CSAGSSTDTQYF
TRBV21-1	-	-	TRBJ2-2	TGTGCCAGCAGCAAAGCCTCACTAGCGGCCAATACCGGGGAGCTGTTTTTT	CASSKASLAANTGELFF
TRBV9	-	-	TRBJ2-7	TGTGCCAGCAGCGTAGAGGCGACAGACTCCTACGAGCAGTACTTC	CASSVEATDSYEQYF
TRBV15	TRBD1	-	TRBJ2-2	TGTGCCACCAGCGGACAGGACCAGGACACCGGGGAGCTGTTTTTT	CATSGQDQDTGELFF
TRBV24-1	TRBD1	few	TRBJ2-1	TGTGCCACCAGTGATTTCTCTAGGACAGGGGAGAATGAGCAGTTCTTC	CATSDFSRTGENEQFF
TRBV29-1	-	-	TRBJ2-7	TGCAGCGTTGTGAGGGTACCCTCCTACGAGCAGTACTTC	CSVVRVPSYEQYF
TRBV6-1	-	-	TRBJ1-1	TGTGCCGTGTGGGGGCGAATGAACACTGAAGCTTTCTTT	CAVWGRMNTEAFF
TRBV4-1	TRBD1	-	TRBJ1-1	TGCGCCAGCAGCCATTTACAGGGGGCGGCTGAAGCTTTCTTT	CASSHLQGAAEAFF
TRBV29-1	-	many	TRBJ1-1	TGCAGCGCCAAGGGGGAAAGGGGACACACGTCCACTGAAGCTTTCTTT	CSAKGERGHTSTEAFF
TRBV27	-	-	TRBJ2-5	TGTGCCAGCAGTTTATCGATGAAGAATGAGCAGTACTTC	CASSLSMKNEQYF
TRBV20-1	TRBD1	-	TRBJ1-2	TGCAGTGCTAGCCACAGGGGAGTTTTCTATGGCTACACCTTC	CSASHRGVFYGYTF
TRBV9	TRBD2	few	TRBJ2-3	TGTGCCAGCAGCGCTAGCGGGAACACAGATACGCAGTATTTT	CASSASGNTDTQYF
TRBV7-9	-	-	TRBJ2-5	TGTGCCAGCAGCCCTCCTACTGCGGCGACACAAGAGACCCAGTACTTC	CASSPPTAATQETQYF
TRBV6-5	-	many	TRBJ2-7	TGTGCCAGCAGCCTCGGCGAGGCCTACGAGCAGTACTTC	CASSLGEAYEQYF
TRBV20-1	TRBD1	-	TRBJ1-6	TGCAGTGCCCGGAGGGGACAGAATTCACCCCTCCACTTT	CSARRGQNSPLHF
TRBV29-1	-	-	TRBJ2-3	TGCAGCGTTGAGGCGTGGGCAGATACGCAGTATTTT	CSVEAWADTQYF
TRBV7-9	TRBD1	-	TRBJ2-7	TGTGCCAGCAGCTTTCCCGACAGGGGCGACTACGAGCAGTACTTC	CASSFPDRGDYEQYF
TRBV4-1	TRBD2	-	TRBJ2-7	TGCGCCAGCAGCGCCCCGGGGGGAACCTCCTACGAGCAGTACTTC	CASSAPGGTSYEQYF